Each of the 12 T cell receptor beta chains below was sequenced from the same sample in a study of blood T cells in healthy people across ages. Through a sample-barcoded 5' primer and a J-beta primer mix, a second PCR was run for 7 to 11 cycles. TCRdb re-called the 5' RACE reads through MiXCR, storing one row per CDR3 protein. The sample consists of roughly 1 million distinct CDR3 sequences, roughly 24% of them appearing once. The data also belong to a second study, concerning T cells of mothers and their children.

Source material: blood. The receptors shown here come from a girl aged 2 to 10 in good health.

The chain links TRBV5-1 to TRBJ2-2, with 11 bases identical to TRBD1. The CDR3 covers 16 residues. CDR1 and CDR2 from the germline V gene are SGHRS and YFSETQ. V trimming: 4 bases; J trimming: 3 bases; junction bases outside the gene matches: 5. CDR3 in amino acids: CASSEPGQGDTGELFF. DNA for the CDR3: TGCGCCAGCAGCGAACCGGGACAGGGGGACACCGGGGAGCTGTTTTTT.

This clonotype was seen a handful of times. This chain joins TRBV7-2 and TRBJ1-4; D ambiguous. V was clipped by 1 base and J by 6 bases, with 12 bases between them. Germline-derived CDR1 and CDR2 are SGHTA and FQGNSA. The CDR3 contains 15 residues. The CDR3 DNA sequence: TGTGCCAGCAGCTTAGTCCGGGTTACGCATGAAAAACTGTTTTTT. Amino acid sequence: CASSLVRVTHEKLFF. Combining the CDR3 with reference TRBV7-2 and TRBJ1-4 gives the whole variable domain GAGVSQSPSNKVTEKGKDVELRCDPISGHTALYWYRQSLGQGLEFLIYFQGNSAPDKSGLPSDRFSAERTGGSVSTLTIQRTQQEDSAVYLCASSLVRVTHEKLFFGSGTQLSVL.

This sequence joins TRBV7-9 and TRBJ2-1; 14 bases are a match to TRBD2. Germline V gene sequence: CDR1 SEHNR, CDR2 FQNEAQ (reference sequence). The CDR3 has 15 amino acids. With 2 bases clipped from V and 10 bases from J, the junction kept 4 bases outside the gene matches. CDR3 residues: CASSLTGLAGAEQFF. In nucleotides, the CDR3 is TGTGCCAGCAGCTTAACGGGACTAGCGGGGGCGGAGCAGTTCTTC.

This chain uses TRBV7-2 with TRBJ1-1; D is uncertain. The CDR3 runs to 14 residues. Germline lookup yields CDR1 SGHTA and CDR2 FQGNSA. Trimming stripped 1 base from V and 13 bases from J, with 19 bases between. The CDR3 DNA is TGTGCCAGCAGCTTAGAACGTCGGACGGAACAGATTTTCTTT. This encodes CASSLERRTEQIFF. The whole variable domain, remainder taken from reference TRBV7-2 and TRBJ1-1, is GAGVSQSPSNKVTEKGKDVELRCDPISGHTALYWYRQSLGQGLEFLIYFQGNSAPDKSGLPSDRFSAERTGGSVSTLTIQRTQQEDSAVYLCASSLERRTEQIFFGQGTRLTVV.

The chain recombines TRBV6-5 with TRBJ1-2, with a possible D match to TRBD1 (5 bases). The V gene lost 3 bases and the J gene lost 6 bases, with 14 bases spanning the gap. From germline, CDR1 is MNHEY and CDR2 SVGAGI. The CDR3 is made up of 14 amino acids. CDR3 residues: CASSYGGKGHGYTF. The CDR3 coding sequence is TGTGCCAGCAGTTATGGGGGAAAGGGGCATGGCTACACCTTC.

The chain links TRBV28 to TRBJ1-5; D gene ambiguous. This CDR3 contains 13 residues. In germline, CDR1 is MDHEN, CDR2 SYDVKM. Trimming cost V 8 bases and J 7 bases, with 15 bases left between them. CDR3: CASLDAGLQPQHF. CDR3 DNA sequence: TGTGCCAGCCTGGATGCCGGTTTACAGCCCCAGCATTTT.

Written as DNA, the CDR3 is TGCGCCAGCAGCTTGGGCATTCCGGGAGAGCAGTACTTC. As protein: CASSLGIPGEQYF. The chain has TRBV5-1 and TRBJ2-5; tentatively, D is TRBD2 (6 bases). V lost 0 bases, J lost 11 bases, and 14 bases lay in between. Germline values: CDR1 SGHRS, CDR2 YFSETQ. This CDR3 comprises 13 residues.

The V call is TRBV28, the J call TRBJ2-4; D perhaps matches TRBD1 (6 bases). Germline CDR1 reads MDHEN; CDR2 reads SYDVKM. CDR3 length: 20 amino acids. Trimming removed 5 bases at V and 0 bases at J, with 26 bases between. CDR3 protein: CASSHNRALRGPKAKNIQYF. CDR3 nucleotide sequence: TGTGCCAGCAGTCATAACAGGGCCTTAAGGGGTCCAAAAGCCAAAAACATTCAGTACTTC.

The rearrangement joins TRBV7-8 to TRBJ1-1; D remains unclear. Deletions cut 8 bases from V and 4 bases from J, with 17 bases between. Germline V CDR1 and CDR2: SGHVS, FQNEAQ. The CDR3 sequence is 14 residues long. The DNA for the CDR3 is TGTGCCAGCTCGCAGGCGGAATGGAGCACTGAAGCTTTCTTT. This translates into CASSQAEWSTEAFF.

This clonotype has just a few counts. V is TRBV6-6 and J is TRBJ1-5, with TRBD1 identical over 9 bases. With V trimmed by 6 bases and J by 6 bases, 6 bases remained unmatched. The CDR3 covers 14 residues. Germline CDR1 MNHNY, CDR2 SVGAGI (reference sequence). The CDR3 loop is CASRDRGVSQPQHF. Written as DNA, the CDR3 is TGTGCCAGCAGGGACAGGGGTGTTTCTCAGCCCCAGCATTTT.

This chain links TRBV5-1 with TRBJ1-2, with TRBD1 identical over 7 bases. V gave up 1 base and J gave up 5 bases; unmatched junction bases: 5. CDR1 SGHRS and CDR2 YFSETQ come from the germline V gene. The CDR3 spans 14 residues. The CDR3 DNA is TGCGCCAGCAGCTTGCCGGGACAGTCGTATGGCTACACCTTC. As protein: CASSLPGQSYGYTF.

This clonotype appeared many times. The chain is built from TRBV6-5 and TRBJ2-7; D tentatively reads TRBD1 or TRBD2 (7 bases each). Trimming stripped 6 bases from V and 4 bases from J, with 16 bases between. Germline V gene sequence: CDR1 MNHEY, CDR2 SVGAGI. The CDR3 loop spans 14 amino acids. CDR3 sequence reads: CASSEGGGRYEQYF. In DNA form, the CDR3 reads TGTGCCAGCAGCGAGGGAGGGGGCCGATACGAGCAGTACTTC.